The rows below give T cell receptor beta chains drawn from one sample of a study of cytomegalovirus exposure and HLA in healthy donors. The table came from immunoSEQ multiplex PCR; TCRdb's copy has only in-frame clones and leaves some out. In the table there are about 180,000 clones, around 80% of which are singletons. Sequences were obtained from PBMCs. The receptors here all came from a woman aged 25 to 39 in good health and CMV-seronegative. Both conserved end residues are part of each CDR3. D genes are given only for firm matches. Size is omitted from some rows. Given values are once, few, many or a class for expanded clones.

15	-	TRBJ1-2	TRBV6-6	TRBD1	TGTGCCAGCAGTGAGACAGGGGCGACTAACTATGGCTACACCTTC	CASSETGATNYGYTF
16	-	TRBJ2-7	TRBV7-2	TRBD1	TGTGCCAGCAGGATTTCCGGGACAGGGGTTAAGAACGAGCAGTACTTC	CASRISGTGVKNEQYF
13	-	TRBJ2-7	TRBV30	TRBD1	TGTGCCTGGAGCACAGGGGGTGGTTTCGAGCAGTACTTC	CAWSTGGGFEQYF
15	-	TRBJ1-4	TRBV6-1	-	TGTGCCCTAGAGGGGGAGGGGGCAACTAATGAAAAACTGTTTTTT	CALEGEGATNEKLFF
15	-	TRBJ1-3	TRBV10-2	-	TGCGCCAGCAGTGACAGCGTCGGAACTGGAAACACCATATATTTT	CASSDSVGTGNTIYF
16	-	TRBJ2-3	TRBV4-2	TRBD2	TGTGCCAGCAGCCAGACTAGCGGGGGGGCTATAGATACGCAGTATTTT	CASSQTSGGAIDTQYF
16	-	TRBJ1-6	TRBV6-6	TRBD1	TGTGCCAGCAGGAAGGGCCGGGGACAGGGGAATTCACCCCTCCACTTT	CASRKGRGQGNSPLHF
19	once	TRBJ1-3	TRBV4-1	TRBD1	TGCGCCAGCAGCCAAGAGGGACAGGGGCGCGTGGAGTCTGGAAACACCATATATTTT	CASSQEGQGRVESGNTIYF
16	once	TRBJ1-4	TRBV27	TRBD1	TGTGCCAGCAGTTTCCTATCTGACAGGGGGAGTGAAAAACTGTTTTTT	CASSFLSDRGSEKLFF
15	-	TRBJ2-5	TRBV5-1	-	TGCGCCAGCAGCTTGTACCCTAGATTTGGAGAGACCCAGTACTTC	CASSLYPRFGETQYF
14	-	TRBJ2-5	TRBV5-8	TRBD2	TGTGCCAGCAGCGTGCGGGGGGCCTACTTCCCCGAGTACTTC	CASSVRGAYFPEYF
13	once	TRBJ2-3	TRBV7-3	-	TGTGCCAGCAGCTTACAGGGTGCAGATACGCAGTATTTT	CASSLQGADTQYF
11	-	TRBJ1-2	TRBV5-4	-	TGTGCCAGCAGCGGGACTGAAGGCTACACCTTC	CASSGTEGYTF
15	-	TRBJ1-5	TRBV6-1	TRBD1	TGTGCCAGCAACCGGGACAGCACGGTCGGGGGGCCCCAGCATTTT	CASNRDSTVGGPQHF
14	once	TRBJ2-1	TRBV6-5	TRBD2	TGTGCCAGCAGTTTACTAGCGGCGCGTAATGAGCAGTTCTTC	CASSLLAARNEQFF
14	-	TRBJ2-7	TRBV10-3	-	TGTGCCATCACCAACCGGGACACCTCCTACGAGCAGTACTTC	CAITNRDTSYEQYF
13	-	TRBJ2-3	TRBV5-1	-	TGCGCCAGCAGCCCGTTCTCCCGGGATACGCAGTATTTT	CASSPFSRDTQYF
16	-	TRBJ2-1	TRBV18	TRBD1	TGTGCCAGCTCACCACCGAGGACAGGGGTTTACAATGAGCAGTTCTTC	CASSPPRTGVYNEQFF
14	-	TRBJ2-7	TRBV6-1	TRBD1	TGTGCCAGCAGTGACCGGGACAGGGGTAGGGAGCAGTACTTC	CASSDRDRGREQYF
15	-	TRBJ1-5	TRBV7-9	TRBD1	TGTGCCAGCAGCGGGGGACAGGGTGAAAATCAGCCCCAGCATTTT	CASSGGQGENQPQHF